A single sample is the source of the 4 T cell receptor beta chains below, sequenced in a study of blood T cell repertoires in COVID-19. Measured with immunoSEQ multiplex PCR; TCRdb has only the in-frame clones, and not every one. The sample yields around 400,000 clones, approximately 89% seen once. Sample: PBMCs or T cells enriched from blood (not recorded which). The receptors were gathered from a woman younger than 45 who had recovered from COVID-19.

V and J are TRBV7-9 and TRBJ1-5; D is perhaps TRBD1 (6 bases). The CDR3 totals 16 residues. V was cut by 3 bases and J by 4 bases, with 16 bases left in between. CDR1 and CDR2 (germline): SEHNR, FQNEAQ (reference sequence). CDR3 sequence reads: CASSFGSGTLNQPQHF. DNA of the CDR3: TGTGCCAGCAGCTTTGGATCCGGGACATTAAATCAGCCCCAGCATTTT.

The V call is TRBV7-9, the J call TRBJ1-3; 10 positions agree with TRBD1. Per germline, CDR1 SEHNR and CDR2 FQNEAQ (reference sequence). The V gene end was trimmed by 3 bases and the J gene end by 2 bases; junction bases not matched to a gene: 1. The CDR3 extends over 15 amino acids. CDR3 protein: CASSFGQGAGNTIYF. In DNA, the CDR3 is TGTGCCAGCAGCTTTGGACAGGGGGCTGGAAACACCATATATTTT.

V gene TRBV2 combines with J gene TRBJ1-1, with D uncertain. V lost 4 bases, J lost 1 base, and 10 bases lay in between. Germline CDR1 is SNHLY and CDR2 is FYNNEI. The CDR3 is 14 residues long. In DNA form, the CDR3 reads TGTGCCAGCAGTGTAACTGAAACGAACACTGAAGCTTTCTTT. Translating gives CASSVTETNTEAFF.

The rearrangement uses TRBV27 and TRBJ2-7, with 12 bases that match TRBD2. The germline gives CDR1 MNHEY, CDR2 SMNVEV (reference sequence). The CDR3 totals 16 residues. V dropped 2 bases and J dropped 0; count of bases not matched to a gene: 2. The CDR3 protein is CASSLKTSGSSYEQYF. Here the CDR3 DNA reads TGTGCCAGCAGTTTAAAGACTAGCGGGAGCTCCTACGAGCAGTACTTC.